This T cell receptor beta chain comes out of a study of T cell changes during pregnancy in multiple sclerosis. Germline CDR1 is SGHAT and CDR2 is FQDESV (reference sequence). CDR3 length: 16 residues. V was pared by 5 bases and J by 0 bases, with 10 bases of the junction left unmatched. This table comes from immunoSEQ multiplex PCR, and its TCRdb copy is limited to in-frame clones, with some not included. The top ten hold less than 3.5% of the sample, which has 70,000 to 80,000 clones, approximately 91% seen once. The table lists this clone with many counts. The clonotype comes from a female donor with multiple sclerosis, enrolled in a pregnancy study. The gene calls are TRBV11-1 and TRBJ2-7; TRBD1 matches 7 bases. The sample here was peripheral blood, taken before pregnancy. CDR3 bases: TGTGCCAGCAGCCCCCGAGGGGGCGAACGCTCCTACGAGCAGTACTTC. Encoded protein: CASSPRGGERSYEQYF.